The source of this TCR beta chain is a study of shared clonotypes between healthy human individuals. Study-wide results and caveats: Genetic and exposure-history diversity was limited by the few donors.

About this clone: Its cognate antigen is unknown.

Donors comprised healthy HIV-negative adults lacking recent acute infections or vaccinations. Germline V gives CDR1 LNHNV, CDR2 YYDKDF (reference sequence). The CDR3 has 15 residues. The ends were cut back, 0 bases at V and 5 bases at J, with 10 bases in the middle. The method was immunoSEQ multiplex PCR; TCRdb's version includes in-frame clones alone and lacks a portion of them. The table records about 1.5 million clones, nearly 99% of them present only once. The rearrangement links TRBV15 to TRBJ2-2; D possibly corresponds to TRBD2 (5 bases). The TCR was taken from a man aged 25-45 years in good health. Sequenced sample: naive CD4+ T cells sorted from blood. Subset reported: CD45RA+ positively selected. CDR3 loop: CATSRDQRGTGELFF. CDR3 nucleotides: TGTGCCACCAGCAGAGATCAACGGGGAACCGGGGAGCTGTTTTTT.